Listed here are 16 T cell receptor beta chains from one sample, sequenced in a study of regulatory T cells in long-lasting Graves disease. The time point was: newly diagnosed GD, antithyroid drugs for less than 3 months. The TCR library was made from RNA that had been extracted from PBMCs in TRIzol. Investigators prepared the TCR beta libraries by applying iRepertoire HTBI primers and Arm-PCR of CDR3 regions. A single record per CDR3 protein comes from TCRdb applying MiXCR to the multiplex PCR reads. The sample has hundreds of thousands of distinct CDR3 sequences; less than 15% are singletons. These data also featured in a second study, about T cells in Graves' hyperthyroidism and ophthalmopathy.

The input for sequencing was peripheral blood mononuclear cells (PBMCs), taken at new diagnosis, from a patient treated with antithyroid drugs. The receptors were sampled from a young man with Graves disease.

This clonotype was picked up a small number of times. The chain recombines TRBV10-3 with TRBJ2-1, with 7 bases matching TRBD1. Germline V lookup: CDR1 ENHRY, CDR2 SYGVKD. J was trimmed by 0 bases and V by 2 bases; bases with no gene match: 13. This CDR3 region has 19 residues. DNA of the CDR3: TGTGCCATCAGTGAGAGGTGGGGACAGCGCTTAAGCTCCTACAATGAGCAGTTCTTC. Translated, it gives CAISERWGQRLSSYNEQFF.

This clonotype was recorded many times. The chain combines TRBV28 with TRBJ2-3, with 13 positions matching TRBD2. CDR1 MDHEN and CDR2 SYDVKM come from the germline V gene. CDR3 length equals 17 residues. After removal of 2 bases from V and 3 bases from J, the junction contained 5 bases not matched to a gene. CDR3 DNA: TGTGCCAGCAGTTTAGGGACTAGCGGGATTGCGACAGATACGCAGTATTTT. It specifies CASSLGTSGIATDTQYF.

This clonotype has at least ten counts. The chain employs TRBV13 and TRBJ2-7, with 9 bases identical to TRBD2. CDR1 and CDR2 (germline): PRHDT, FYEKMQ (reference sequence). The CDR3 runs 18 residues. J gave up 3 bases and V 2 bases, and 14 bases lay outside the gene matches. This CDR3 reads CASSLPHSPGLANYEQYF. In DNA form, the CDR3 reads TGTGCCAGCAGCTTACCCCACTCTCCGGGACTAGCTAACTACGAGCAGTACTTC.

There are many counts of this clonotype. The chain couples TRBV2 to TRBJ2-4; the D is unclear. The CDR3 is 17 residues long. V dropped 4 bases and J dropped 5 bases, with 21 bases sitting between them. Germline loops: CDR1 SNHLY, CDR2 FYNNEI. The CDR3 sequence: CASSVVVVTPRENIQYF. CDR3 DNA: TGTGCCAGCAGTGTGGTAGTTGTGACTCCAAGGGAAAACATTCAGTACTTC.

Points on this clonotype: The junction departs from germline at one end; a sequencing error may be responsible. The CDR3 DNA reads as TGTGCCGGCAGCTTGCCGAGGGCACGGAGAGAGCAGTACTTC. Its protein is CAGSLPRARREQYF. The chain employs TRBV5-6 and TRBJ2-7, with D perhaps matching TRBD2 (5 bases). The CDR3 contains 14 residues. Germline-derived CDR1 and CDR2 are SGHDT and YYEEEE.

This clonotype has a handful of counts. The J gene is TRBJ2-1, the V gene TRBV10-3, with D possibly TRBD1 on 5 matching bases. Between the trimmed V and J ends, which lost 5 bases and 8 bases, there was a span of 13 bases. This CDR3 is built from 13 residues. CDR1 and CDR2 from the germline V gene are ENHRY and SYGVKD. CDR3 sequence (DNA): TGTGCCATCAGTATCGACAGATACGATGAGCAGTTCTTC. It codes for CAISIDRYDEQFF.

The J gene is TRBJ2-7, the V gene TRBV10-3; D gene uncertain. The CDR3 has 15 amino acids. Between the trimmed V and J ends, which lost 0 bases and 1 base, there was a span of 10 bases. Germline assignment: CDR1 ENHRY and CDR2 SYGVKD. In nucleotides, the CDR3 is TGTGCCATCAGTGAGTCGGCCAGACTTTCCTACGAGCAGTACTTC. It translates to CAISESARLSYEQYF.

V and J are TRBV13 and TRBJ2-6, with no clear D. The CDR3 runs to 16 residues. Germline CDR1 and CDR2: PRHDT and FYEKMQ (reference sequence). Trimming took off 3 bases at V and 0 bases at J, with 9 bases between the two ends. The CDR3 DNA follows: TGTGCCAGCAGCTTCCTGCGGAACTCTGGGGCCAACGTCCTGACTTTC. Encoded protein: CASSFLRNSGANVLTF.

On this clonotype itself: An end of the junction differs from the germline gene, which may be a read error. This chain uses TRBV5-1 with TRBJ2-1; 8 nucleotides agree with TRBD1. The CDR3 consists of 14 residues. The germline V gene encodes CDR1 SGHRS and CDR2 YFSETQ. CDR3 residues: CVSSLGQGYNEQFF. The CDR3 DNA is TGCGTCAGCAGCTTAGGACAGGGTTACAATGAGCAGTTCTTC.

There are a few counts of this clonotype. CDR3 sequence reads: CSAQGQGFFRDSNQPQHF. The CDR3 DNA reads as TGCAGTGCTCAAGGACAGGGGTTTTTTCGCGATAGCAATCAGCCCCAGCATTTT. The V and J genes are TRBV20-1 and TRBJ1-5, with 9 positions matching TRBD1. From germline, CDR1 is DFQATT and CDR2 SNEGSKA (reference sequence). V lost 5 bases and J lost 0; bases outside the gene matches: 14. This CDR3 region has 18 residues.

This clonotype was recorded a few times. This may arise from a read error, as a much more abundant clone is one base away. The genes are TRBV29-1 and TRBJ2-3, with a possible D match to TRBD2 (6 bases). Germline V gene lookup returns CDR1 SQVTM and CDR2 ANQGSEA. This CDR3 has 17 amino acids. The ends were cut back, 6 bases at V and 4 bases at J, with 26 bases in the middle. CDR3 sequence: CSVSRPTSRRPADTQYF. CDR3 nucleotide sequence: TGCAGCGTATCCCGGCCAACTAGCAGAAGACCGGCAGATACGCAGTATTTT.

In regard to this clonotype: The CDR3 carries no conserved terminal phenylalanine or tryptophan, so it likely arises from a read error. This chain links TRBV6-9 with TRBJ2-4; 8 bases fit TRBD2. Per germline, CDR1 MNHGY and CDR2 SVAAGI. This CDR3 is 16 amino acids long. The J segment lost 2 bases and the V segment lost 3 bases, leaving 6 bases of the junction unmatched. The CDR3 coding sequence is TGTGCCAGCAGTTACGACGGGAGGGCCACCAAAAACATTCAGTACCTC. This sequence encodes CASSYDGRATKNIQYL.

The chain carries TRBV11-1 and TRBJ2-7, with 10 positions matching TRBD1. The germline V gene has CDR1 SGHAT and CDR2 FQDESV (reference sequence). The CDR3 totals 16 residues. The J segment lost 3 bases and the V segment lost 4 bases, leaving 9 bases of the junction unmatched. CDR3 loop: CASSWDRGYPRYEQYF. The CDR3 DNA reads TGTGCCAGCAGCTGGGACAGGGGCTATCCACGCTACGAGCAGTACTTC.

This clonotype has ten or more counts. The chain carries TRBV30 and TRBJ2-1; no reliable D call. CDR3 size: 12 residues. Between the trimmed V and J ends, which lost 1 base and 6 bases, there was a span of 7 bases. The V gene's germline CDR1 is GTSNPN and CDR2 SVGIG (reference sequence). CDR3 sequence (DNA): TGTGCCTGGAGTGAACGGACCAATGAGCAGTTCTTC. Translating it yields CAWSERTNEQFF.

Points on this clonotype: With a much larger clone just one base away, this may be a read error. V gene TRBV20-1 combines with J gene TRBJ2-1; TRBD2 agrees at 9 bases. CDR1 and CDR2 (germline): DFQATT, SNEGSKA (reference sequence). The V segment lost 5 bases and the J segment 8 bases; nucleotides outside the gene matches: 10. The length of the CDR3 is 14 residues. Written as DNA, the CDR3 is TGCAGTGCTGGGCTAGCGGGGTTATACGATGAGCAGTTCTTC. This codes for CSAGLAGLYDEQFF.

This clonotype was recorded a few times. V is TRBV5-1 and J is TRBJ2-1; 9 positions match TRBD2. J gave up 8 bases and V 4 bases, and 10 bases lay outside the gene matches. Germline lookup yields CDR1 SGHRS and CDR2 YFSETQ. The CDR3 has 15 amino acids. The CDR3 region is CASSPVAGVGDEQFF. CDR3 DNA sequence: TGCGCCAGCAGCCCTGTAGCGGGAGTGGGCGATGAGCAGTTCTTC. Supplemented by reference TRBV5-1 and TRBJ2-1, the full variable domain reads KAGVTQTPRYLIKTRGQQVTLSCSPISGHRSVSWYQQTPGQGLQFLFEYFSETQRNKGNFPGRFSGRQFSNSRSEMNVSTLELGDSALYLCASSPVAGVGDEQFFGPGTRLTVL.